This paragraph reports one T cell receptor beta chain. What it binds is unknown. Some clones are missing from TCRdb's copy, which holds only in-frame ones; the method was immunoSEQ multiplex PCR. The table lists some 31,000 clones, approximately 70% of them singletons. Trimming cost V 6 bases and J 1 base, with 1 base left between them. Per germline, CDR1 LGHDT and CDR2 YNNKEL (reference sequence). The CDR3 covers 11 residues. The data originate from a study of vaccination effects on CD4 cells after COVID-19. When about ten days of culture had elapsed, CD4+ T cells were isolated. The chain is built from TRBV3-1 (or the pseudogene TRBV3-2) and TRBJ2-1; no definite D call. The sequence was obtained from a human donor who received a COVID-19 vaccine. Source: CD4+ T cells from PBMCs cultured without peptide, taken before COVID-19 vaccination. The CDR3 sequence is CASSSYNEQFF. Written as DNA, the CDR3 is TGTGCCAGCAGTTCCTACAATGAGCAGTTCTTC.